This paragraph covers one T cell receptor (beta chain) sequence. Relative to the germline gene, one junction end is altered; a read error may explain this. Clones were sequenced by immunoSEQ multiplex PCR, and TCRdb holds only the in-frame ones, with some missing. The table records 42,000 or so clones, over 75% of them present only once. Patients were ineligible given autoimmune disease history or systemic immunosuppression. This sample is part of a study of OX40 agonist ivuxolimab in advanced cancers. Overall study context: Cohort: 65% to 90% men, mean age about 60, aged about 20 to 80.

CDR3 length equals 13 residues. Germline loops: CDR1 SGHRS, CDR2 YFSETQ. The sample here was CD4+ or CD8+ T cells sorted from blood, taken in a trial of the OX40 agonist ivuxolimab. This TCR was recovered from an adult with an advanced solid tumor such as melanoma, head and neck, liver or kidney cancer. The chain recombines TRBV5-1 with TRBJ1-2; the match to TRBD1 covers 7 bases. CDR3 DNA: TGCGCCAGCGGCTTAAGGGACAGCTATGGCTACACCTTC. This sequence encodes CASGLRDSYGYTF.